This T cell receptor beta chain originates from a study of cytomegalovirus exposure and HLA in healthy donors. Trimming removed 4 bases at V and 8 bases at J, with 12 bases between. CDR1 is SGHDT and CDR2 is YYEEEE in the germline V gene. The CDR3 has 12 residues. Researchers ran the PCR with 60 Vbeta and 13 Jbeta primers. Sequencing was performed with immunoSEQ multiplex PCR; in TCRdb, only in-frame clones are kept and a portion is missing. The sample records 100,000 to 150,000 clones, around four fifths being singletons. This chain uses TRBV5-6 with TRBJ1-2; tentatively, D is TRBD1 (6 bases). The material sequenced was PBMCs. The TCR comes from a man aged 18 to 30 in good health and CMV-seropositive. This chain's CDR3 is CASSPDRIGYTF. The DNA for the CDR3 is TGTGCCAGCAGCCCAGACAGGATAGGCTACACCTTC.